This T cell receptor (beta chain) was observed in a study of blood T cell repertoires in COVID-19. Study-level information: The cDNA or gDNA used as material had been derived from T cells, B-cell-depleted T cells, or PBMCs.

Assay used: immunoSEQ multiplex PCR; TCRdb lists only in-frame clones, some missing. This sample has tens of thousands of clones, with 70% to 85% found just once. Details on this clone: This CDR3 is also generated by other DNA sequences in the sample.

This TCR was recovered from a woman aged 55-70 years with acute or convalescent COVID-19. The sample taken for sequencing was peripheral blood.

Written as DNA, the CDR3 is TGTGCCACCAGTGAGGGACAGGGAATCAATCAGCCCCAGCATTTT. It yields the protein CATSEGQGINQPQHF. V gene TRBV24-1 combines with J gene TRBJ1-5; 9 nucleotides align to TRBD1. The CDR3 length is 15 residues. The V gene's germline CDR1 is KGHDR and CDR2 SFDVKD. With V trimmed by 4 bases and J by 3 bases, 3 bases remained unmatched.